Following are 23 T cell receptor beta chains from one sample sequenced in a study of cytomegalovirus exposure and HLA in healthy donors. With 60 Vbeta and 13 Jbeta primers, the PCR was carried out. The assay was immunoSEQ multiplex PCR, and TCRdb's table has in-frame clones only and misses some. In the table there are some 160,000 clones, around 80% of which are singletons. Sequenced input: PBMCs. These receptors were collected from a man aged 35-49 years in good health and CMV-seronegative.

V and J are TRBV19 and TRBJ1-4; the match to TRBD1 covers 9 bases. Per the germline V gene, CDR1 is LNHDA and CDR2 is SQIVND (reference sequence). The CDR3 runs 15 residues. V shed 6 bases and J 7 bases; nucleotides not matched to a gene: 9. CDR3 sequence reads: CASSNPGQGTEKLFF. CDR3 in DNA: TGTGCCAGTAGCAACCCTGGACAGGGGACTGAAAAACTGTTTTTT. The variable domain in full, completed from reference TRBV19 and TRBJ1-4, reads DGGITQSPKYLFRKEGQNVTLSCEQNLNHDAMYWYRQDPGQGLRLIYYSQIVNDFQKGDIAEGYSVSREKKESFPLTVTSAQKNPTAFYLCASSNPGQGTEKLFFGSGTQLSVL.

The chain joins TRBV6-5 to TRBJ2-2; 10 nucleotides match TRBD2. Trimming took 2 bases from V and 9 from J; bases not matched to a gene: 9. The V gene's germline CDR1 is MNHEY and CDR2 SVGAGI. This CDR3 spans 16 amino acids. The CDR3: CASSYLRTSGVRELFF. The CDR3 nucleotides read TGTGCCAGCAGTTACCTACGGACTAGCGGCGTCCGGGAGCTGTTTTTT.

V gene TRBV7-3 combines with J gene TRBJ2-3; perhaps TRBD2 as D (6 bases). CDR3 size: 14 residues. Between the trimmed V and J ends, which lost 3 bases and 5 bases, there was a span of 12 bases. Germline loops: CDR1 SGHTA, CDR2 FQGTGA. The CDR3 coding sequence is TGTGCCAGCAGCTTTAGGGACTTCGGAGATACGCAGTATTTT. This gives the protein CASSFRDFGDTQYF.

The chain's CDR3 is CASSHGQGNTEAFF. The CDR3 DNA follows: TGCGCCAGCAGCCACGGACAGGGGAACACTGAAGCTTTCTTT. J is TRBJ1-1 and V is TRBV4-3, with 8 positions matching TRBD1. The ends lost 3 bases at V and 1 base at J; junction bases unmatched: 1. The germline V gene has CDR1 LGHNA and CDR2 YSLEER. The CDR3 totals 14 residues.

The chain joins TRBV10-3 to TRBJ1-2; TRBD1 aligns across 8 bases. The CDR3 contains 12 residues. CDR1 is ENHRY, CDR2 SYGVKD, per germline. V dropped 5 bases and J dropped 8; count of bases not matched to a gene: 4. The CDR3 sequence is CAISRQGLGYTF. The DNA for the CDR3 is TGTGCCATCAGTCGACAGGGGTTGGGCTACACCTTC.

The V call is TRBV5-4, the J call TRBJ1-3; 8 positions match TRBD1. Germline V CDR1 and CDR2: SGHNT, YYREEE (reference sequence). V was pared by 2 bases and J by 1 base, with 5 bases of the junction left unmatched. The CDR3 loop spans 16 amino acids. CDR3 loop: CASSLGTGLSGNTIYF. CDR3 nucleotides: TGTGCCAGCAGCTTAGGGACAGGCCTTTCTGGAAACACCATATATTTT.

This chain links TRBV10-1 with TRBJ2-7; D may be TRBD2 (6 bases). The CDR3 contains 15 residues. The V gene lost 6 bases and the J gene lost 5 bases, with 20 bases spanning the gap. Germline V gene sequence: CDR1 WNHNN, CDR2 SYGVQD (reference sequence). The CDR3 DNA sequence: TGCGCCAGCAGCGGCCTGGACGGGAGAGGCGACGAGCAGTACTTC. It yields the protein CASSGLDGRGDEQYF.

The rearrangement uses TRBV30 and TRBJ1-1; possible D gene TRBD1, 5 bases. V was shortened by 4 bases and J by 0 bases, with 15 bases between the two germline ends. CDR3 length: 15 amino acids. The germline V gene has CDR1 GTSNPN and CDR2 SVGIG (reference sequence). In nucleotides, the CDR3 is TGTGCCTGGACCGGGTTGGGGGGTTTGAACACTGAAGCTTTCTTT. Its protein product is CAWTGLGGLNTEAFF.

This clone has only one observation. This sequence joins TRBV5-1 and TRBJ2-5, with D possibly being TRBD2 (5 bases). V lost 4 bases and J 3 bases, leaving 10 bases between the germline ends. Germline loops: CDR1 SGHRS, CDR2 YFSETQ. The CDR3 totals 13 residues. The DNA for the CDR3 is TGCGCCAGCAGCGGGTGGGGAGAAGAGACCCAGTACTTC. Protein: CASSGWGEETQYF.

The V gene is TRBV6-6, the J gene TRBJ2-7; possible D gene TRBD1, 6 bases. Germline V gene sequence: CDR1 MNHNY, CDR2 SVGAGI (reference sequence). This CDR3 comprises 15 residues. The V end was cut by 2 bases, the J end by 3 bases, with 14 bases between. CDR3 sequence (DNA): TGTGCCAGCAGTTACGCCACCGGACAGAACTACGAGCAGTACTTC. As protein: CASSYATGQNYEQYF.

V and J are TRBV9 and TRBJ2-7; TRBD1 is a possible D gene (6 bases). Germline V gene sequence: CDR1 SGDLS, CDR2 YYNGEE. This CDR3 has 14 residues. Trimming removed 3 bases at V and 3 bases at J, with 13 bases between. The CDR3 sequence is CASSAGQNFYEQYF. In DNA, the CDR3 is TGTGCCAGCAGCGCCGGACAGAACTTCTACGAGCAGTACTTC.

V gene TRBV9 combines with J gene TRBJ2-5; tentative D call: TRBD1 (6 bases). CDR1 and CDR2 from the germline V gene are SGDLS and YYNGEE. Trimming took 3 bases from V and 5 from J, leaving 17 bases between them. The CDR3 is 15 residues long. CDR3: CASSAGAEMGETQYF. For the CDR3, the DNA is TGTGCCAGCAGCGCAGGGGCGGAGATGGGGGAGACCCAGTACTTC.

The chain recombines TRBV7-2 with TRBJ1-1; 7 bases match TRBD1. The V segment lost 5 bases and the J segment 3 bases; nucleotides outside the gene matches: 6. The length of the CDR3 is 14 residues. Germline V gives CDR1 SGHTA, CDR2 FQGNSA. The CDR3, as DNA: TGTGCCAGCAGCCCGGACAGGTGGGACACTGAAGCTTTCTTT. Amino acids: CASSPDRWDTEAFF.

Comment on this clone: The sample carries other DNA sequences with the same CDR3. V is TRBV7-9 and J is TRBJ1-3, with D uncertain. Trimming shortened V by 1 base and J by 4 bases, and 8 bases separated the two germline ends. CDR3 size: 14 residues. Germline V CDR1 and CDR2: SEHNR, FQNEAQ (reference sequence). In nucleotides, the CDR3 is TGTGCCAGCAGCTTAGGAGGTTCCGGAAACACCATATATTTT. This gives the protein CASSLGGSGNTIYF.

For the CDR3, the DNA is TGTGCCAGCAGCCTCAGCGGGGGTAGTACAGATACGCAGTATTTT. Translation: CASSLSGGSTDTQYF. The chain joins TRBV14 to TRBJ2-3; the match to TRBD2 covers 8 bases. The CDR3 is 15 amino acids. Germline CDR1 is SGHDN and CDR2 is FVKESK. Trimming took 4 bases from V and 3 from J; bases not matched to a gene: 6.

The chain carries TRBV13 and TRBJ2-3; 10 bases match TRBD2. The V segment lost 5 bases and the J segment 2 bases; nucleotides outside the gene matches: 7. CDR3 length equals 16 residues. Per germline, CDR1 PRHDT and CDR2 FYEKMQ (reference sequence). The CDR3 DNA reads TGTGCCAGCAGCCCGCGGACTAGCGGTTACACAGATACGCAGTATTTT. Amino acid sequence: CASSPRTSGYTDTQYF.

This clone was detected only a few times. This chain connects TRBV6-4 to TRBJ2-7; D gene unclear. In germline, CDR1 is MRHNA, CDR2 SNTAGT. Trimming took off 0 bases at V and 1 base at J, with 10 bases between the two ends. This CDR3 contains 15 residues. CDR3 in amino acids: CASSDSAGVSYEQYF. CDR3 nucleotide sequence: TGTGCCAGCAGTGACTCTGCAGGCGTATCCTACGAGCAGTACTTC.

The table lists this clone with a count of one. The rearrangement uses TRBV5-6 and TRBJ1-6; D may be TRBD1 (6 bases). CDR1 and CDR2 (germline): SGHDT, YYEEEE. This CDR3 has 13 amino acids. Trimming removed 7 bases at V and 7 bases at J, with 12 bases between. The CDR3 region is CASGGQRNSPLHF. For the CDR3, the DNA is TGTGCCAGCGGAGGACAGCGGAATTCACCCCTCCACTTT.

CDR3 DNA sequence: TGCAGCGTTAAGGGCGCGGGTGAAAAACTGTTTTTT. Its translation: CSVKGAGEKLFF. The J gene is TRBJ1-4, the V gene TRBV29-1; D is unclear. Per germline, CDR1 SQVTM and CDR2 ANQGSEA. This CDR3 comprises 12 residues. V was shortened by 5 bases and J by 7 bases, with 11 bases between the two germline ends.

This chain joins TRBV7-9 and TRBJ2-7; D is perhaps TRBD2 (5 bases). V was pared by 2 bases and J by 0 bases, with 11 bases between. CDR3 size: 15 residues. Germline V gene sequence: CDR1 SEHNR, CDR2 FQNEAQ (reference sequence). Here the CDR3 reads CASSLSPADSYEQYF. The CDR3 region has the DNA TGTGCCAGCAGCTTAAGTCCAGCGGACTCCTACGAGCAGTACTTC.

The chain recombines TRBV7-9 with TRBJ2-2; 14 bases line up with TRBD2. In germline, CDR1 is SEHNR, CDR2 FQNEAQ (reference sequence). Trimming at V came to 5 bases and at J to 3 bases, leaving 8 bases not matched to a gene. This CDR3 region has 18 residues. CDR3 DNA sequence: TGTGCCAGCAGCCTGGGACTAGCGGGAGCGAGGCACACCGGGGAGCTGTTTTTT. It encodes CASSLGLAGARHTGELFF.

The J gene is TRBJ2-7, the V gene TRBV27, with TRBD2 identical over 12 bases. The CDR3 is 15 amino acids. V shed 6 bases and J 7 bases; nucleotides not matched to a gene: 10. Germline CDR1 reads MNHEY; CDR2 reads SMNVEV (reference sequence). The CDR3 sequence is CASSDLTSGRREQYF. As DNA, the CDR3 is TGTGCCAGCAGCGACCTGACTAGCGGGAGACGGGAGCAGTACTTC.

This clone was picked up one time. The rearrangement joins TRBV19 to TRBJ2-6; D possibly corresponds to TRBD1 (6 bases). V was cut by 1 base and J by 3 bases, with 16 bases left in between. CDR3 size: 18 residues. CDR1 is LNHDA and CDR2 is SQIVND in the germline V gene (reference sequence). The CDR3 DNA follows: TGTGCCAGTAGTATAGTAAACAGGGTACTGGGTGGGGCCAACGTCCTGACTTTC. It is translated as CASSIVNRVLGGANVLTF.